This T cell receptor beta chain appears in the sequencing data of a study of blood T cells in healthy people across ages. In each sample, at least 7 million PBMCs were isolated. CDR1 and CDR2 from the germline V gene are MNHEY and SMNVEV (reference sequence). Trimming left V 2 bases short and J 0 bases short, with 20 bases between. There are 18 residues in the CDR3. PCR was performed a second time for about 7 to 11 cycles using a sample-barcoded 5' primer and a J-beta primer mix. TCRdb itself ran the 5' RACE reads through MiXCR, one entry per CDR3 protein. The table has more than 900,000 distinct CDR3 sequences, roughly 29% seen once; the top ten hold roughly 10%. This sample was shared with a second study, whose subject was T cells of mothers and their children. From that study: Slightly higher but non-significant overlap marked related mother-child pairs versus unrelated pairs.

This TCR was recovered from a woman between 35 and 50 years old in good health. This rearrangement joins TRBV27 to TRBJ2-7; D is perhaps TRBD2 (6 bases). The source material was blood. For the CDR3, the DNA is TGTGCCAGCAGTTTACTCCCGGGATCCGGGACTGCCTCCTACGAGCAGTACTTC. Protein: CASSLLPGSGTASYEQYF.